The T cell receptor beta chain under discussion was sequenced for a study of PD-L1 blockade in urothelial cancer. Indicated time point: peripheral blood 6 weeks after treatment start. Synthetic spike-ins, TCR analog templates, were added into each PCR. TCRdb's copy holds only in-frame clones and misses some; the assay was immunoSEQ multiplex PCR. The sample consists of about 120,000 clones, approximately 90% of them appearing once. Looked up from germline, CDR1 is MNHEY and CDR2 is SMNVEV (reference sequence). J gave up 6 bases and V 5 bases, and 8 bases lay outside the gene matches. The CDR3 is 15 amino acids.

This sequence originates from a man aged 55 to 70 with urothelial cancer. Sequencing used PBMCs, obtained around atezolizumab (anti-PD-L1) treatment. The chain joins TRBV27 to TRBJ1-4; 8 bases are shared with TRBD1. Written as DNA, the CDR3 is TGTGCCAGCAGTGGCCAGGGGGCGGGGGATGAAAAACTGTTTTTT. It translates to CASSGQGAGDEKLFF.